This T cell receptor (beta chain) comes out of a study of cytomegalovirus exposure and HLA in healthy donors. PCR used 60 Vbeta primers and 13 Jbeta primers. The protocol was immunoSEQ multiplex PCR, while the TCRdb copy is restricted to in-frame clones and leaves out a portion. This table holds some 120,000 clones, about 8.6% found once. Deletions cut 3 bases from V and 3 bases from J, with 11 bases between. Looked up from germline, CDR1 is LNHDA and CDR2 is SQIVND (reference sequence). The CDR3 consists of 14 residues. V gene TRBV19 combines with J gene TRBJ1-1; D possibly corresponds to TRBD1 (5 bases). The sequence derives from a woman between 40 and 55 years old in good health and CMV-seropositive. The sample taken for sequencing was PBMCs. Here the CDR3 reads CASSMRGVYTEAFF. In DNA, the CDR3 is TGTGCCAGTAGTATGCGGGGGGTATACACTGAAGCTTTCTTT.